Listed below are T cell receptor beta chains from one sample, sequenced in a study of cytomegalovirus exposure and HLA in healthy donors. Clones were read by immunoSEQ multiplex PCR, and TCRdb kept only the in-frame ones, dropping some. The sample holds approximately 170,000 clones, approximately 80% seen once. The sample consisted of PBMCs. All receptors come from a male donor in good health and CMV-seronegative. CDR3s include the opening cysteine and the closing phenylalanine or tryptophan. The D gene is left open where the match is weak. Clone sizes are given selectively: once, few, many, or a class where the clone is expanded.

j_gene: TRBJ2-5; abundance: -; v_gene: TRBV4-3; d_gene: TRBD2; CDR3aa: CASSQGLLAGEQETQYF; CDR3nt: TGCGCCAGCAGCCAAGGACTACTAGCGGGAGAACAGGAGACCCAGTACTTC
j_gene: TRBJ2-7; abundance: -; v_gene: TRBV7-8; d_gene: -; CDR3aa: CASSPGGDITYEQYF; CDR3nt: TGTGCCAGCAGCCCCGGTGGGGACATAACCTACGAGCAGTACTTC
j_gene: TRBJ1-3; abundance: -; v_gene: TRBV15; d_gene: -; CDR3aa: CATSRDYQGFGNTIYF; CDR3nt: TGTGCCACCAGCAGAGATTACCAGGGCTTTGGAAACACCATATATTTT
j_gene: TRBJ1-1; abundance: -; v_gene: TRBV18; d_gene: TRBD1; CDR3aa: CASSPANRGNTEAFF; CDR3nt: TGTGCCAGCTCTCCAGCCAACAGGGGGAACACTGAAGCTTTCTTT
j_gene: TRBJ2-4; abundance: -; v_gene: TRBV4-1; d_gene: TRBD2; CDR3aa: CASRHTGLAGDTKNIQYF; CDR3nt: TGCGCCAGCAGGCACACGGGCCTAGCGGGAGATACCAAAAACATTCAGTACTTC
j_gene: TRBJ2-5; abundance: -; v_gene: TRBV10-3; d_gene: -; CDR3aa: CAISVSPTRTKWEQYF; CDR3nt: TGTGCCATCAGTGTAAGCCCCACTAGGACCAAATGGGAGCAGTACTTC
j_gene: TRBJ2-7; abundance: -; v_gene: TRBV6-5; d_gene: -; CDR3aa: CASSSPAGGERWEQYF; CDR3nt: TGTGCCAGCAGTTCACCTGCTGGAGGGGAGAGATGGGAGCAGTACTTC
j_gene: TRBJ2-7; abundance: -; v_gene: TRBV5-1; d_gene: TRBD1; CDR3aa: CASSLAPGGYNEQYF; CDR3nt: TGCGCCAGCAGCTTGGCCCCAGGGGGCTATAACGAGCAGTACTTC
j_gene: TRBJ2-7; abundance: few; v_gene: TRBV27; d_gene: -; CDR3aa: CASSSGYEQYF; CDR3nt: TGTGCCAGCAGTTCCGGCTACGAGCAGTACTTC
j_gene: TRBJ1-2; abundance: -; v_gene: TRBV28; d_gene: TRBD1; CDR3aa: CASRSGQGVMGYTF; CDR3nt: TGTGCCAGCAGATCAGGACAGGGGGTAATGGGCTACACCTTC
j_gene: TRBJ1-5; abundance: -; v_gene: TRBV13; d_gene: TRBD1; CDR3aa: CASSSGQGNQPQHF; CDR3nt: TGTGCCAGCAGCTCGGGACAGGGAAATCAGCCCCAGCATTTT
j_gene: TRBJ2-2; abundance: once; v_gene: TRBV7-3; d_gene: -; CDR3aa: CASSAQGGTGELFF; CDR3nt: TGTGCCAGCAGCGCCCAAGGGGGAACCGGGGAGCTGTTTTTT
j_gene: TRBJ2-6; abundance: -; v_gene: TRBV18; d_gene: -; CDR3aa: CASSQDSYGSGANVLTF; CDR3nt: TGTGCCAGCTCACAGGACAGTTACGGCTCTGGGGCCAACGTCCTGACTTTC
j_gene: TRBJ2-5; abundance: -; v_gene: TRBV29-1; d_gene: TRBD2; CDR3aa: CSVALLAPPQETQYF; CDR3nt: TGCAGCGTTGCCTTACTAGCGCCTCCACAAGAGACCCAGTACTTC
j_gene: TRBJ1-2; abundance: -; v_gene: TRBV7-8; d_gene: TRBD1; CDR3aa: CASSLVGTGVVNYGYTF; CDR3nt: TGTGCCAGCAGCTTAGTTGGGACAGGGGTCGTAAACTATGGCTACACCTTC
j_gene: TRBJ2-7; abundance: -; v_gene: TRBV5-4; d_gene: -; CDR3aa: CASSVDSYEQYF; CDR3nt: TGTGCCAGCAGCGTTGACAGTTACGAGCAGTACTTC
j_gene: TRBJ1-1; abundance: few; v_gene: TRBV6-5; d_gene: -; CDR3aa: CASSYSGGGSEAFF; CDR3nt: TGTGCCAGCAGTTACTCTGGGGGGGGGAGTGAAGCTTTCTTT
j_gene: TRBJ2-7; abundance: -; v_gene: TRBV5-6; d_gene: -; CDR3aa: CASSLDPQGSYEQYF; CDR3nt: TGTGCCAGCAGCTTGGACCCACAGGGTTCCTACGAGCAGTACTTC
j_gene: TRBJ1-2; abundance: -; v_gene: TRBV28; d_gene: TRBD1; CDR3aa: CASSALIGDRGGYTF; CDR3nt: TGTGCCAGCAGTGCTCTTATAGGGGACAGGGGTGGCTACACCTTC